A single sample is the source of the 6 T cell receptor beta chains below, sequenced in a study of T cell repertoires in cytomegalovirus infection. TCRdb reprocessed the reads via MiXCR and lists one record per CDR3 protein. There are hundreds of thousands of distinct CDR3 sequences in the sample; roughly 15% occur only once, and around 13% lies in the top ten. Sequencing input: PBMCs. The receptors derive from a human donor in good health (CMV status not recorded). Some clones in this sample may be carry-over from other donors' samples.

This clonotype was detected only a few times. V is TRBV20-1 and J is TRBJ1-5; possibly TRBD1 for D (5 bases). Germline V gives CDR1 DFQATT, CDR2 SNEGSKA (reference sequence). This CDR3 has 13 amino acids. Between the trimmed V and J ends, which lost 6 bases and 2 bases, there was a span of 11 bases. The CDR3 DNA follows: TGCAGTGCCCCGACACAGGGCAATCAGCCCCAGCATTTT. It is translated as CSAPTQGNQPQHF.

There are a few counts of this clonotype. V usage is TRBV18 and J usage is TRBJ2-5; 8 positions match TRBD1. Trimming took 4 bases from V and 0 from J; bases not matched to a gene: 4. Germline CDR1 and CDR2: KGHSH and LQKENI. This CDR3 contains 15 residues. The CDR3 spells CASSQDRAHQETQYF. DNA for the CDR3: TGTGCCAGCTCACAGGACAGGGCACACCAAGAGACCCAGTACTTC.

V usage is TRBV20-1 and J usage is TRBJ2-1; tentatively, D is TRBD1 or TRBD2 (5 bases each). This CDR3 region has 13 residues. Germline V gene lookup returns CDR1 DFQATT and CDR2 SNEGSKA (reference sequence). Deletions cut 1 base from V and 5 bases from J, with 9 bases between. For the CDR3, the DNA is TGCAGTGCTAGAGTTAGGGGAGACAATGAGCAGTTCTTC. The encoded protein is CSARVRGDNEQFF.

The chain combines TRBV6-1 with TRBJ2-5; D is undetermined. This CDR3 is 15 amino acids long. Deletions cut 6 bases from V and 1 base from J, with 15 bases between. CDR1 and CDR2 (germline): MNHNS, SASEGT. This CDR3 is CASSLPGQTQETQYF. The CDR3 DNA sequence: TGTGCCAGCAGCTTACCCGGTCAAACCCAAGAGACCCAGTACTTC.

This clonotype was detected many times. This chain uses TRBV7-6 with TRBJ2-1; the D is unclear. The CDR3 contains 11 residues. The V end was cut by 2 bases, the J end by 6 bases, with 2 bases between. The germline gives CDR1 SGHVS, CDR2 FNYEAQ. The CDR3 loop reads CASSLLNEQFF. The CDR3 DNA sequence: TGTGCCAGCAGCTTACTCAATGAGCAGTTCTTC. The complete variable domain, with remaining parts taken from reference TRBV7-6 and TRBJ2-1, reads GAGVSQSPRYKVTKRGQDVALRCDPISGHVSLYWYRQALGQGPEFLTYFNYEAQQDKSGLPNDRFSAERPEGSISTLTIQRTEQRDSAMYRCASSLLNEQFFGPGTRLTVL.

V and J are TRBV29-1 and TRBJ1-2; 8 bases agree with TRBD1. The V segment lost 6 bases and the J segment 5 bases; nucleotides outside the gene matches: 11. This CDR3 region has 14 residues. Germline CDR1 and CDR2: SQVTM and ANQGSEA. The CDR3 region is CSVTRDQGAYGYTF. For the CDR3, the DNA is TGCAGCGTGACCCGCGACCAGGGGGCTTATGGCTACACCTTC. Filled out from reference TRBV29-1 and TRBJ1-2, the complete variable domain reads SAVISQKPSRDICQRGTSLTIQCQVDSQVTMMFWYRQQPGQSLTLIATANQGSEATYESGFVIDKFPISRPNLTFSTLTVSNMSPEDSSIYLCSVTRDQGAYGYTFGSGTRLTVV.